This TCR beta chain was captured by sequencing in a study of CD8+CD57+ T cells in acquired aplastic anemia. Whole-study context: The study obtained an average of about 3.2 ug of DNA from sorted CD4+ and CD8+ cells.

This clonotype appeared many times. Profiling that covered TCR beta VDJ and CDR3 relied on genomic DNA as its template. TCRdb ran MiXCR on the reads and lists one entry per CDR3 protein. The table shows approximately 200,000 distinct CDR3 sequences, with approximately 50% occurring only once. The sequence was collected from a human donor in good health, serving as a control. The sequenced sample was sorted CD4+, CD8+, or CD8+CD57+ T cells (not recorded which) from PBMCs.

In nucleotides, the CDR3 is TGTGCCAGCAGCACCAACATCTTCAGCACTGAAGCTTTCTTT. This translates into CASSTNIFSTEAFF. V gene TRBV7-9 combines with J gene TRBJ1-1, with D uncertain. The CDR3 length is 14 residues. The germline V gene encodes CDR1 SEHNR and CDR2 FQNEAQ (reference sequence). V lost 5 bases and J 4 bases, leaving 14 bases between the germline ends.